Sequencing of this T cell receptor beta chain was carried out in a study of T cell repertoires in cytomegalovirus infection. Across the whole study: Signatures in public TCR beta sequences pointed to both CMV infection and matching HLA type. Study-wide results and caveats: In two of eight donors, the top clonotype was HLA-C-restricted CMV-specific. Accumulated public TCR beta family frequency recognized individuals carrying CMV together with the relevant HLA.

TCRdb fed the reads into MiXCR, producing one record per CDR3 protein. Among about 83,000 distinct CDR3 sequences listed, around 49% were seen once. Regarding this clonotype: Its specificity is unknown.

Trimming removed 6 bases from V and 3 bases from J, with 11 bases in between. CDR3 size: 13 residues. Germline V gene lookup returns CDR1 SGHTA and CDR2 FQGTGA. Sequenced material: CD8+ T cells from cultured PBMCs, taken from culture after CMV antigen stimulation. This receptor was taken from a human donor in good health (CMV status not recorded). Some clones in this sample may be carry-over from other donors' samples. The chain recombines TRBV7-3 with TRBJ1-1; a possible D gene is TRBD1 (5 bases). The CDR3 coding sequence is TGTGCCAGCAGGGGTCAGGGTGACACTGAAGCTTTCTTT. This encodes CASRGQGDTEAFF. Looking up the rest from reference TRBV7-3 and TRBJ1-1 gives the full variable domain: GAGVSQTPSNKVTEKGKYVELRCDPISGHTALYWYRQSLGQGPEFLIYFQGTGAADDSGLPNDRFFAVRPEGSVSTLKIQRTERGDSAVYLCASRGQGDTEAFFGQGTRLTVV.